A selection of T cell receptor beta chains follows, all from one sample in a study of radiotherapy plus CTLA-4 blockade in lung cancer. Sequencing used immunoSEQ multiplex PCR; TCRdb keeps in-frame clones, though not all of them. The profile covers 65,000 to 85,000 clones, with about 72% appearing a single time and about 17% taken by the ten largest. The sample was peripheral blood, taken from a patient treated with radiotherapy plus ipilimumab. Every receptor here comes from a human donor with non-small cell lung cancer whose response to radiotherapy plus ipilimumab could not be evaluated. Some clones in this sample may be carry-over from other donors' samples. The CDR3 runs from the conserved cysteine through the conserved F or W. A D gene is named only where the DNA matches it firmly. Some rows have no size entry. The others give once, few or many, or a class for an expanded clone.

J,D,V,size,DNA,CDR3
TRBJ2-7,-,TRBV5-1,once,TGCGCCAGCAGCTCATTACGACAGGCCTCCTACGAGCAGTACTTC,CASSSLRQASYEQYF
TRBJ1-4,-,TRBV6-5,-,TGTGCCAGCAGTTCCTTTCGGACGGGGGTTAATGAAAAACTGTTTTTT,CASSSFRTGVNEKLFF
TRBJ1-4,-,TRBV7-9,-,TGTGCCAGCAGCCAAGGGGCCCTAACTAATGAAAAACTGTTTTTT,CASSQGALTNEKLFF
TRBJ1-6,-,TRBV9,-,TGTGCCAGCAGCAGGGAGAATAATTCCCCCCTCCACTTT,CASSRENNSPLHF
TRBJ1-4,-,TRBV4-3,few,TGCGCCAGCAGCCACACACAGAGCCTTAATGAAAAACTGTTTTTT,CASSHTQSLNEKLFF
TRBJ1-1,TRBD1,TRBV18,-,TGTGCCAGCTCACCGGCGCGACAGGGGGTCCGGGGGGGGTACACTGAAGCTTTCTTT,CASSPARQGVRGGYTEAFF
TRBJ2-5,TRBD2,TRBV2,once,TGTGCCAGCAAGGGGCTAGCGGGGACACAAGAGACCCAGTACTTC,CASKGLAGTQETQYF
TRBJ1-1,-,TRBV7-2,-,TGTGCCAGCACCGGAGCAGGGGTGAACACTGAAGCTTTCTTT,CASTGAGVNTEAFF
TRBJ2-1,-,TRBV11-2,-,TGTGCCAGCAGCTTAGATTCCGGTTACAATGAGCAGTTCTTC,CASSLDSGYNEQFF
TRBJ1-4,-,TRBV6-1,-,TGTGCCAGCAGTGAAAACCGACCGGGGGGTATACTGTTTTTT,CASSENRPGGILFF
TRBJ2-1,-,TRBV4-2,-,TGTGCCAGCAGCCAAGATCGATCGTGGGGGCTATCCTACAATGAGCAGTTCTTC,CASSQDRSWGLSYNEQFF
TRBJ2-1,TRBD2,TRBV7-8,-,TGTGCCAGCAGCCAGAGACTAGCGGGGGTCTACAATGAGCAGTTCTTC,CASSQRLAGVYNEQFF
TRBJ2-5,-,TRBV5-1,-,TGCGCCAGCAGCGGAGGGGACCTCCAAGAGACCCAGTACTTC,CASSGGDLQETQYF
TRBJ2-5,TRBD1,TRBV5-4,-,TGTGCCAGCAGCTTGGGAGGGGGCTCAGAGACCCAGTACTTC,CASSLGGGSETQYF
TRBJ1-2,TRBD1,TRBV28,once,TGTGCCACCTCCGCCGGGACAGACATACGTAGCTATGGCTACACCTTC,CATSAGTDIRSYGYTF
TRBJ1-3,-,TRBV6-5,-,TGTGCCAGCAGTTCCCCAGGAAACACCATATATTTT,CASSSPGNTIYF
TRBJ1-2,-,TRBV6-4,-,TGTGCCAGCAGTGACTCGGGGCAGGGGTCATGGAGCTATGGCTACACCTTC,CASSDSGQGSWSYGYTF
TRBJ1-3,-,TRBV5-1,-,TGCGCCAGCAGCTTGGCCGCGGGAAACACCATATATTTT,CASSLAAGNTIYF
TRBJ2-3,TRBD2,TRBV29-1,-,TGCAGCGTCCTGGGACTAGCGGGGGGCCCCGATACGCAGTATTTT,CSVLGLAGGPDTQYF
TRBJ2-3,-,TRBV7-2,-,TGTGCCAGCAGCTTAGCTGCCGGGGGAGACACAGATACGCAGTATTTT,CASSLAAGGDTDTQYF
TRBJ1-6,-,TRBV14,few,TGTGCCAGCAGCAGAACAACAGGGAATTCACCCCTCCACTTT,CASSRTTGNSPLHF
TRBJ1-1,TRBD1,TRBV25-1,-,TGTGCCAGCAGGGGGGGACAGTTTGTGAACACTGAAGCTTTCTTT,CASRGGQFVNTEAFF
TRBJ2-7,TRBD1,TRBV18,few,TGTGCCAGCTCACCGCCTACAGGGGGCGCATCCGAGCAGTACTTC,CASSPPTGGASEQYF
TRBJ2-5,TRBD2,TRBV5-1,-,TGCGCCAGCAGCCAAATTACTAGCGGGGGAGGAGAGACCCAGTACTTC,CASSQITSGGGETQYF
TRBJ1-2,TRBD1,TRBV6-5,-,TGTGCCAGCAGCAACAGGGGGCGCAGCTATGGCTACACCTTC,CASSNRGRSYGYTF
TRBJ2-7,TRBD1,TRBV11-3,-,TGTGCCAGCAGCTTAGCAGGGGACAGCTCCTACGAGCAGTACTTC,CASSLAGDSSYEQYF
TRBJ1-5,-,TRBV5-6,-,TGTGCCAGCAGCTCTCTTGGCGGCCCCACGGCCCAGCATTTT,CASSSLGGPTAQHF
TRBJ1-2,-,TRBV10-3,-,TGTGCCATCAGTACGGGATCCTATGGCTACACCTTC,CAISTGSYGYTF
TRBJ1-5,TRBD1,TRBV18,few,TGTGCCAGCTCACCACAGGACAGGGATCAGCCCCAGCATTTT,CASSPQDRDQPQHF
TRBJ1-2,-,TRBV6-5,few,TGTGCCAGCGTACGGGGGGGGGCGACCTATGGCTACACCTTC,CASVRGGATYGYTF
TRBJ2-3,-,TRBV5-4,-,TGTGCCAGCAGCTTCTTGGACTGGGGGGGCACAGATACGCAGTATTTT,CASSFLDWGGTDTQYF
TRBJ1-2,TRBD1,TRBV28,-,TGTGCCAGCAGTTCAGGGGGCAGCGGCTATGGCTACACCTTC,CASSSGGSGYGYTF
TRBJ2-3,TRBD2,TRBV7-3,few,TGTGCCAGCAGCTCTAGCGGGGGTTGGGCAGATACGCAGTATTTT,CASSSSGGWADTQYF